This T cell receptor beta chain was identified in a study of CXCR3-negative and CXCR3-positive naive CD8 T cells. UMI-labeled 5' RACE TRB cDNA libraries were prepared from the cells. TCRdb re-called the 5' RACE reads and gives one entry per CDR3 protein, without DNA. This sample carries about 130,000 distinct CDR3 sequences, with 0.45% to 0.6% going to the ten biggest clones. There are 15 residues in the CDR3. Naive CD8+ T cells carried a CD45RO-CCR7+CD27+CD95- phenotype. V gene TRBV12-1 combines with J gene TRBJ2-1; TCRdb reports TRBD2, a call that lacks DNA to check it against. TRBV12-1 is a pseudogene locus. This clonotype was sampled from a human donor in good health. Some clones in this sample may be carry-over from other donors' samples. The sequenced material came from naive CXCR3- CD8+ T cells from blood. Sample subset: CD45RO-CCR7+CD27+CD95- naive CD8+ T cells lacking CXCR3 (TNR3-). The CDR3 loop is CASSFLAVPYNEQFF.